This T cell receptor (beta chain) originates from a study of blood T cell repertoires in COVID-19. Overall study context: The United States, Italy and Spain provided the acute and convalescent COVID-19 samples. T cells, B-cell-depleted T cells, or PBMCs provided the cDNA or gDNA that served as material.

Generated by immunoSEQ multiplex PCR, the TCRdb table keeps only in-frame clones and is missing some. The sample comprises approximately 140,000 clones, around 87% of which are singletons, and roughly 3.9% rests with the top ten. Ages ranged from roughly 18 to 100 years, with residence in 24 US areas. Clinical histories supplied by participants themselves formed the basis of cohort assignment. Trimming pared 4 bases from V and 5 bases from J, leaving 9 bases between. CDR3 length: 14 residues. The germline V gene encodes CDR1 LGHNA and CDR2 YSLEER. The sample consisted of PBMCs or T cells enriched from blood (not recorded which). This chain joins TRBV4-3 and TRBJ1-6; D is unresolved. The sequence derives from a woman between 40 and 50 years old who had been exposed to COVID-19. The CDR3 sequence: CASSPVINNSPLHF. CDR3 bases: TGCGCCAGCAGCCCGGTGATCAATAATTCACCCCTCCACTTT.